This T cell receptor beta chain was profiled in a study of vaccination effects on CD4 cells after COVID-19. With roughly 9 days of culture completed, CD4+ T cells were isolated. Vaccinees lacked prior SARS-CoV-2 infection and tested negative for nucleocapsid antibodies. Sequencing used immunoSEQ multiplex PCR; TCRdb keeps in-frame clones, though not all of them. The repertoire has about 53,000 clones, 65% to 80% of them found once; the top ten carry approximately 2.8%. Comment on this clone: The antigen remains unidentified.

This CDR3 is 14 amino acids long. Trimming at V came to 5 bases and at J to 4 bases, leaving 5 bases not matched to a gene. Germline lookup yields CDR1 SGHTA and CDR2 FQGNSA. The specimen was CD4+ T cells from PBMCs cultured without peptide, collected before COVID-19 vaccination. V gene TRBV7-2 combines with J gene TRBJ2-1; 7 nucleotides align to TRBD2. The sequence derives from a human donor who received a COVID-19 vaccine. CDR3 sequence (DNA): TGTGCCAGCAGCGCCCGGCGGGGGTACAATGAGCAGTTCTTC. Protein sequence: CASSARRGYNEQFF. The whole variable domain, filled in from reference TRBV7-2 and TRBJ2-1, reads GAGVSQSPSNKVTEKGKDVELRCDPISGHTALYWYRQSLGQGLEFLIYFQGNSAPDKSGLPSDRFSAERTGGSVSTLTIQRTQQEDSAVYLCASSARRGYNEQFFGPGTRLTVL.